What follows are 20 T cell receptor beta chains derived from one specimen sequenced in a study of blood T cell repertoires in COVID-19. TCRdb's table, derived via immunoSEQ multiplex PCR, lists solely in-frame clones and lacks some. The sample consists of about 120,000 clones, 90% of them appearing once. The sequencing sample was made of peripheral blood. These TCRs come from a woman aged 60-75 years with COVID-19, enrolled during active disease.

The rearrangement links TRBV29-1 to TRBJ2-5; 7 nucleotides line up with TRBD1. Germline values: CDR1 SQVTM, CDR2 ANQGSEA. With V trimmed by 4 bases and J by 5 bases, 10 bases remained unmatched. This CDR3 contains 14 residues. CDR3 sequence (DNA): TGCAGCGTTGGAGGGACAGTGAAGAGGGAGACCCAGTACTTC. Its protein is CSVGGTVKRETQYF.

The gene calls are TRBV21-1 and TRBJ2-3; TRBD2 was called by the table and not checked on the DNA. TRBV21-1 is labeled a pseudogene. The CDR3 is 11 residues long. The CDR3 loop reads CIGLETDTQYF. DNA for the CDR3: TGTATAGGACTAGAGACAGATACGCAGTATTTT.

This rearrangement joins TRBV7-9 to TRBJ2-3; a possible D gene is TRBD1 (6 bases). The CDR3 runs 14 residues. The V end was cut by 2 bases, the J end by 4 bases, with 10 bases between. Per germline, CDR1 SEHNR and CDR2 FQNEAQ (reference sequence). CDR3 DNA sequence: TGTGCCAGCAGCTTATCCAGGGGCGCAGATACGCAGTATTTT. Translation: CASSLSRGADTQYF.

V gene TRBV9 combines with J gene TRBJ1-1, with unresolved D. Trimming removed 0 bases at V and 4 bases at J, with 16 bases between. CDR3 length: 16 amino acids. Germline CDR1 SGDLS, CDR2 YYNGEE. In DNA form, the CDR3 reads TGTGCCAGCAGCGTAGTAGAGCCCTCCTCTGGCACTGAAGCTTTCTTT. Translated, it gives CASSVVEPSSGTEAFF. The full variable domain, rest sourced from reference TRBV9 and TRBJ1-1, is DSGVTQTPKHLITATGQRVTLRCSPRSGDLSVYWYQQSLDQGLQFLIQYYNGEERAKGNILERFSAQQFPDLHSELNLSSLELGDSALYFCASSVVEPSSGTEAFFGQGTRLTVV.

The CDR3 region has the DNA TGTGCCAGCAGCCGACAGGGCACCTACGAGCAGTACTTC. Amino acids: CASSRQGTYEQYF. The V and J genes are TRBV7-6 and TRBJ2-7; 7 nucleotides match TRBD1. The CDR3 runs 13 residues. Per the germline V gene, CDR1 is SGHVS and CDR2 is FNYEAQ. With V trimmed by 5 bases and J by 2 bases, 3 bases remained unmatched.

This sequence joins TRBV19 and TRBJ1-2; 8 positions match TRBD1. The germline gives CDR1 LNHDA, CDR2 SQIVND (reference sequence). J gave up 2 bases and V 6 bases, and 5 bases lay outside the gene matches. This CDR3 comprises 14 residues. Here the CDR3 DNA reads TGTGCCAGTAGAAGGACAGGGACGAACTATGGCTACACCTTC. Translated: CASRRTGTNYGYTF.

The V and J genes are TRBV28 and TRBJ1-3; the D gene is possibly TRBD1 (5 bases). Germline-derived CDR1 and CDR2 are MDHEN and SYDVKM. This CDR3 has 15 residues. V lost 4 bases and J 2 bases, leaving 12 bases between the germline ends. The CDR3 reads CASSSSQATGNTIYF. CDR3 DNA sequence: TGTGCCAGCAGTTCCTCACAGGCGACTGGAAACACCATATATTTT.

V gene TRBV7-2 combines with J gene TRBJ1-1; 10 bases align to TRBD1. Germline CDR1 SGHTA, CDR2 FQGNSA. This CDR3 has 17 amino acids. V dropped 1 base and J dropped 1; count of bases not matched to a gene: 6. Here the CDR3 reads CASSLVGTGARNTEAFF. The CDR3 bases are TGTGCCAGCAGCTTAGTGGGGACAGGGGCTAGGAACACTGAAGCTTTCTTT.

The rearrangement links TRBV5-3 to TRBJ2-6; D uncertain. TRBV5-3 is flagged as an ORF with uncertain function. This CDR3 has 19 residues. V was cut by 1 base and J by 1 base, with 18 bases left in between. CDR3 sequence reads: CARSLSVPGPVSGANVLTF. CDR3 sequence (DNA): TGTGCCAGAAGCTTGTCCGTACCTGGGCCGGTTTCTGGGGCCAACGTCCTGACTTTC.

V is TRBV6-2 or TRBV6-3 and J is TRBJ2-1, with 7 positions matching TRBD2. CDR1 MNHEY and CDR2 SVGEGT come from the germline V gene. This CDR3 contains 18 residues. V trimming: 2 bases; J trimming: 3 bases; junction bases outside the gene matches: 13. Here the CDR3 reads CASSYQGPPSGVYNEQFF. The CDR3 nucleotides read TGTGCCAGCAGTTACCAGGGACCTCCAAGCGGGGTCTACAATGAGCAGTTCTTC.

The rearrangement uses TRBV9 and TRBJ2-5; 7 bases are shared with TRBD1. J gave up 2 bases and V 3 bases, and 7 bases lay outside the gene matches. Per the germline V gene, CDR1 is SGDLS and CDR2 is YYNGEE. The length of the CDR3 is 15 residues. CDR3 sequence reads: CASSGTGTAQETQYF. The DNA for the CDR3 is TGTGCCAGCAGCGGAACCGGGACAGCTCAAGAGACCCAGTACTTC.

The chain recombines TRBV25-1 with TRBJ1-1; TRBD1 is a possible D gene (6 bases). This CDR3 region has 12 residues. The V gene's germline CDR1 is MGHDK and CDR2 SYGVNS. The V end was cut by 5 bases, the J end by 11 bases, with 15 bases between. In DNA form, the CDR3 reads TGTGCCAGCAGTCACAGGGTCACGGGGGCTTTCTTT. Translated, it gives CASSHRVTGAFF.

J is TRBJ2-3 and V is TRBV3-1 (or the pseudogene TRBV3-2), with D possibly TRBD2 on 6 matching bases. The CDR3 covers 16 residues. V was clipped by 0 bases and J by 3 bases, with 13 bases between them. CDR1 is LGHDT, CDR2 YNNKEL, per germline (reference sequence). This CDR3 is CASSQDWGVRTDTQYF. CDR3 sequence (DNA): TGTGCCAGCAGCCAAGATTGGGGGGTACGGACAGATACGCAGTATTTT.

The gene calls are TRBV5-5 and TRBJ2-7, with 13 bases matching TRBD2. The germline V gene encodes CDR1 SGHKS and CDR2 YYEKEE (reference sequence). The CDR3 has 18 residues. Trimming at V came to 0 bases and at J to 2 bases, leaving 8 bases not matched to a gene. The CDR3, as DNA: TGTGCCAGCAGCTTGGGACTAGCGGGGGGCCCAACCCCCTACGAGCAGTACTTC. This sequence encodes CASSLGLAGGPTPYEQYF.

This clone was picked up a small number of times. The chain has TRBV29-1 and TRBJ1-1; no reliable D call. Trimming removed 0 bases at V and 11 bases at J, with 19 bases between. This CDR3 region has 14 residues. Germline CDR1 reads SQVTM; CDR2 reads ANQGSEA. This chain's CDR3 is CSVEEVSLSPSAFF. CDR3 in DNA: TGCAGCGTTGAAGAGGTGTCGCTATCTCCCTCCGCTTTCTTT.

This rearrangement joins TRBV9 to TRBJ2-5, with a tentative D call TRBD2 (6 bases). The germline V and J ends were trimmed by 2 bases and 1 base, with 12 bases remaining between them. This CDR3 spans 15 amino acids. The V gene's germline CDR1 is SGDLS and CDR2 YYNGEE. The CDR3 here is CASSVGGYTQETQYF. DNA of the CDR3: TGTGCCAGCAGCGTGGGGGGATACACCCAAGAGACCCAGTACTTC.

The V and J genes are TRBV7-9 and TRBJ1-6; TRBD1 aligns across 8 bases. V lost 4 bases, J lost 7 bases, and 3 bases stayed unmatched. CDR1 is SEHNR, CDR2 FQNEAQ, per germline (reference sequence). The CDR3 is 14 amino acids. The CDR3 region is CASSSTGENSPLHF. The CDR3 DNA reads as TGTGCCAGCAGCTCGACAGGGGAGAATTCACCCCTCCACTTT.

In this sample, this clone turned up a few times. The chain links TRBV5-4 to TRBJ2-7, with D possibly being TRBD2 (5 bases). Germline CDR1 reads SGHNT; CDR2 reads YYREEE (reference sequence). This CDR3 region has 15 residues. Trimming stripped 0 bases from V and 3 bases from J, with 13 bases between. DNA for the CDR3: TGTGCCAGCAGCTTGGAAGGGTCGGGAAACTACGAGCAGTACTTC. Translated, it gives CASSLEGSGNYEQYF.

The rearrangement uses TRBV15 and TRBJ2-5; tentatively, D is TRBD1 (6 bases). CDR1 is LNHNV, CDR2 YYDKDF, per germline (reference sequence). The CDR3 length is 15 residues. V gave up 3 bases and J gave up 2 bases, with 13 bases separating them. The CDR3: CATSRGTSDQETQYF. In DNA, the CDR3 is TGTGCCACCAGCAGGGGGACAAGCGATCAAGAGACCCAGTACTTC.

The J gene is TRBJ1-2, the V gene TRBV25-1; maybe TRBD1 (5 bases). The germline V gene has CDR1 MGHDK and CDR2 SYGVNS. The V end was cut by 1 base, the J end by 3 bases, with 15 bases between. The CDR3 is 16 amino acids. CDR3 sequence: CASSESRGRVDYGYTF. CDR3 sequence (DNA): TGTGCCAGCAGTGAATCCCGAGGCAGGGTTGACTATGGCTACACCTTC.